This entry is about one TCR beta chain. Its target is not known. The sample originates from a study of T-cell reconstitution after alpha-beta-depleted transplantation in children. Overall study findings and caveats: The main origin of T-cell counts and diversity one year after transplant was newly produced T cells. The origin of high day-60 TCRbeta diversity in some patients lay in surviving recipient T cells and thymic progenitors. Reportedly, only several hundred clones from non-depleted graft cells drove alpha-beta T-cell counts at about two months.

V dropped 3 bases and J dropped 7; count of bases not matched to a gene: 14. The CDR3 runs to 16 residues. Germline CDR1 and CDR2: LNHDA and SQIVND (reference sequence). Construction of the TCRbeta library involved unique molecular identifiers. TCRdb re-called the PCR reads through MiXCR, storing one row per CDR3 protein. The data contain about 830,000 distinct CDR3 sequences, roughly 16% of them seen just once; the ten biggest clones take up 5%. The chain joins TRBV19 to TRBJ1-1, with TRBD1 matching 7 bases. This specimen was PBMCs, mostly from graft donor cells, taken 360 days after TCRalphabeta/CD19-depleted stem cell transplant. The TCR originated in a male patient younger than 18 who had a stem cell transplant for acute lymphoblastic leukemia, so the T cells may come from the graft donor. The CDR3 here is CASSIRTGYSPGEAFF. The CDR3, as DNA: TGTGCCAGTAGTATTCGGACAGGATACAGCCCGGGTGAAGCTTTCTTT.